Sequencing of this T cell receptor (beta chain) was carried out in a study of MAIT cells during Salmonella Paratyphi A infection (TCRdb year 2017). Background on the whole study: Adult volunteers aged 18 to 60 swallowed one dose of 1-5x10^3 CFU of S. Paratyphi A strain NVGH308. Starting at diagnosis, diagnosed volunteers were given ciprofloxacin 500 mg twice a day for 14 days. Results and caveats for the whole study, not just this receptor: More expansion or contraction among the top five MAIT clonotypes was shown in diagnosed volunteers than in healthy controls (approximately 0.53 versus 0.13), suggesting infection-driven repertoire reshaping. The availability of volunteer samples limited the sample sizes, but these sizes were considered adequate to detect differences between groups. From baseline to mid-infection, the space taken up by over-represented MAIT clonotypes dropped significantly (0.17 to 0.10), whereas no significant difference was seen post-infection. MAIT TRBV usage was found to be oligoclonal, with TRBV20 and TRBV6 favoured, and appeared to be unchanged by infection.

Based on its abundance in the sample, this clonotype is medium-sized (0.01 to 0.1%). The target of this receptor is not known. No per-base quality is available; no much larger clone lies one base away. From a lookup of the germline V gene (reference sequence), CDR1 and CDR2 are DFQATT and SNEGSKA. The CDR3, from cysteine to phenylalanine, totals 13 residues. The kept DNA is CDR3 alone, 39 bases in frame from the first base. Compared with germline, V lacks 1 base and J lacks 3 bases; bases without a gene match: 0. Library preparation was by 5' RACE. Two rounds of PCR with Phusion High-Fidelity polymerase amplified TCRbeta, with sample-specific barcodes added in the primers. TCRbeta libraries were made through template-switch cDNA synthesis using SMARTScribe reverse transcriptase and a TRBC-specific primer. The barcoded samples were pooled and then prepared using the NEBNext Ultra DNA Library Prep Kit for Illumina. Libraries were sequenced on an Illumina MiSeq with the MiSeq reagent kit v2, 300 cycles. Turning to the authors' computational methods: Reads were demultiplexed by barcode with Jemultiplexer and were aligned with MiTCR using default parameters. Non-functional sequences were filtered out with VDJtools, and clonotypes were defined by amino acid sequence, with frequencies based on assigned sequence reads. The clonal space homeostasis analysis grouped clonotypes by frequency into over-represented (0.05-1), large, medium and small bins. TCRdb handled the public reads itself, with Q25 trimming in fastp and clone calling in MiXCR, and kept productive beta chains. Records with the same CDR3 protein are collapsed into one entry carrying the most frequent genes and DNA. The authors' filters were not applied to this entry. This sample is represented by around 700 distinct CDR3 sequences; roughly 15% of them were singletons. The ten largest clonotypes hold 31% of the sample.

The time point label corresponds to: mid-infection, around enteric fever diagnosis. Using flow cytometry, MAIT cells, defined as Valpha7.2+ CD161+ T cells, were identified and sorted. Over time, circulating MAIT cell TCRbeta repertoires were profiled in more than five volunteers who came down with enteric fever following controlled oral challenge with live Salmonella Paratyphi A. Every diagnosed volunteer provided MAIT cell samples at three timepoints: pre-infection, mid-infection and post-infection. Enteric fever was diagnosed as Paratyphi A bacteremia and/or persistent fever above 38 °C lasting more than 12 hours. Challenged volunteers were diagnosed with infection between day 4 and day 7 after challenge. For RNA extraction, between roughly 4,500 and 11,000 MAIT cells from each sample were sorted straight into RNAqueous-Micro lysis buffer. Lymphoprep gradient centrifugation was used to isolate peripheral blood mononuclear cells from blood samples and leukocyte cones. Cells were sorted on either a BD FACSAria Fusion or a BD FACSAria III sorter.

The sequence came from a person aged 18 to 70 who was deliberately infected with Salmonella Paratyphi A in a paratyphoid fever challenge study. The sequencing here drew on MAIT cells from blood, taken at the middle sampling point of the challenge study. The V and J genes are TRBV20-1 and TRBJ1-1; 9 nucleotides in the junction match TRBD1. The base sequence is TGCAGTGCTAGAGGGACAGGGGACACTGAAGCTTTCTTT. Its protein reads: CSARGTGDTEAFF.